A selection of T cell receptor beta chains follows, all from one sample in a study of T cell repertoires in cytomegalovirus infection. TCRdb passed the reads through MiXCR, listing each CDR3 protein once. The repertoire holds hundreds of thousands of distinct CDR3 sequences, with 35% as singletons. Material for sequencing was PBMCs. Every receptor here comes from a human donor in good health (CMV status not recorded). Some clones in this sample may be carry-over from other donors' samples. The CDR3 runs from the conserved cysteine through the conserved F or W. A D gene is named only where the DNA matches it firmly. Some rows have no size entry. The others give once, few or many, or a class for an expanded clone.

d_call: .
j_call: TRBJ2-7
v_call: TRBV27
clone_size: .
cdr3_nt: TGTGCCAGCAGCATCCGACTAGGGGACCAAGAGCAGTACTTC
cdr3_aa: CASSIRLGDQEQYF

d_call: .
j_call: TRBJ1-1
v_call: TRBV29-1
clone_size: .
cdr3_nt: TGCAGCGTGGACCTACAGGGAATGAACACTGAAGCTTTCTTT
cdr3_aa: CSVDLQGMNTEAFF

d_call: TRBD2
j_call: TRBJ2-3
v_call: TRBV7-6
clone_size: .
cdr3_nt: TGTGCCAGCAGCCTCCTGGCGGGGGAGAGGACAGATACGCAGTATTTT
cdr3_aa: CASSLLAGERTDTQYF

d_call: .
j_call: TRBJ2-1
v_call: TRBV28
clone_size: .
cdr3_nt: TGTGCCAGCAGTCACCCTTCGGAGAGCAACAATGAGCAGTTCTTC
cdr3_aa: CASSHPSESNNEQFF

d_call: TRBD1
j_call: TRBJ2-3
v_call: TRBV7-2
clone_size: many
cdr3_nt: TGTGCCAGCAGCTTAGTGGGGACAGGGGTGGCAGATACGCAGTATTTT
cdr3_aa: CASSLVGTGVADTQYF

d_call: .
j_call: TRBJ2-3
v_call: TRBV2
clone_size: few
cdr3_nt: TGTGCCAGCACCTTGACAGATACGCAGTATTTT
cdr3_aa: CASTLTDTQYF

d_call: TRBD2
j_call: TRBJ2-1
v_call: TRBV10-3
clone_size: few
cdr3_nt: TGTGCCATCAGTGAGTCGACTAGCGGGGGTCCGAATGAGCAGTTCTTC
cdr3_aa: CAISESTSGGPNEQFF

d_call: TRBD1
j_call: TRBJ2-2
v_call: TRBV7-9
clone_size: few
cdr3_nt: TGTGCCAGCAGCTCCGGGACAGGGGAAACCGGGGAGCTGTTTTTT
cdr3_aa: CASSSGTGETGELFF

d_call: TRBD2
j_call: TRBJ2-7
v_call: TRBV19
clone_size: few
cdr3_nt: TGTGCCAGTAGTATAGCAGCGGTGGCAGGAGGAACGGGACTAGCGTGGGAGCAGTACTTC
cdr3_aa: CASSIAAVAGGTGLAWEQYF

d_call: .
j_call: TRBJ1-1
v_call: TRBV10-3
clone_size: .
cdr3_nt: TGTGCCATCAGAGGGGGGAACACTGAAGCTTTCTTT
cdr3_aa: CAIRGGNTEAFF

d_call: .
j_call: TRBJ1-1
v_call: TRBV27
clone_size: few
cdr3_nt: TGTGCCAGCAGTTTATGGGTGGGGACTGAAGCTTTCTTT
cdr3_aa: CASSLWVGTEAFF

d_call: .
j_call: TRBJ1-5
v_call: TRBV6-6
clone_size: .
cdr3_nt: TGTGCCAGCAGGCGGATGGGACTGGAGATGGTCAATCAGCCCAAGCATTTT
cdr3_aa: CASRRMGLEMVNQPKHF

d_call: TRBD1
j_call: TRBJ2-7
v_call: TRBV6-5
clone_size: .
cdr3_nt: TGTGCCAGCAGTGACAGGGTCGAGTACGAGCAGTACTTC
cdr3_aa: CASSDRVEYEQYF

d_call: TRBD1
j_call: TRBJ1-2
v_call: TRBV12-3/TRBV12-4
clone_size: .
cdr3_nt: TGTGCCAGCGAAATGACAGGGGGCAGAGGTGGCTACACCTTC
cdr3_aa: CASEMTGGRGGYTF

d_call: .
j_call: TRBJ1-6
v_call: TRBV2
clone_size: .
cdr3_nt: TGTGCCAGCAGTGTGACGGAAGATTATAATTCACCCCTCCACTTT
cdr3_aa: CASSVTEDYNSPLHF

d_call: .
j_call: TRBJ1-1
v_call: TRBV5-5
clone_size: .
cdr3_nt: TGTGCCAGCAGCACAGAGACTGAAGCTTTCTTT
cdr3_aa: CASSTETEAFF

d_call: TRBD1
j_call: TRBJ2-2
v_call: TRBV27
clone_size: .
cdr3_nt: TGTGCCAGCAGCCCCCGAATACGGGGACAGGGCACAGGCGGGGAGCTGTTTTTT
cdr3_aa: CASSPRIRGQGTGGELFF

d_call: TRBD2
j_call: TRBJ2-5
v_call: TRBV5-4
clone_size: .
cdr3_nt: TGTGCCAGCAGCCCCGTTGCGGGAGATGAGACCCAGTACTTC
cdr3_aa: CASSPVAGDETQYF

d_call: .
j_call: TRBJ2-2
v_call: TRBV7-9
clone_size: many
cdr3_nt: TGTGCCAGCAGCTCAATCCCTCTCGGGGCCGGGGAGCTGTTTTTT
cdr3_aa: CASSSIPLGAGELFF

d_call: .
j_call: TRBJ2-5
v_call: TRBV28
clone_size: .
cdr3_nt: TGTGCCAGCAGTTTATACGGAAAAGAGACCCAGTACTTC
cdr3_aa: CASSLYGKETQYF

d_call: .
j_call: TRBJ2-2
v_call: TRBV12-3/TRBV12-4
clone_size: few
cdr3_nt: TGTGCCAGCACCCTCACCAGGGGCAACACCGGGGAGCTGTTTTTT
cdr3_aa: CASTLTRGNTGELFF

d_call: .
j_call: TRBJ1-1
v_call: TRBV28
clone_size: once
cdr3_nt: TGTGCCAGCGGAGGTGGGGCGTACACTGAAGCTTTCTTT
cdr3_aa: CASGGGAYTEAFF

d_call: .
j_call: TRBJ1-5
v_call: TRBV20-1
clone_size: .
cdr3_nt: TGCAGTGCTAGAGTAGGCGCTAATCAGCCCCAGCATTTT
cdr3_aa: CSARVGANQPQHF

d_call: .
j_call: TRBJ2-7
v_call: TRBV5-3
clone_size: .
cdr3_nt: TGTGCCAGCAGCCACCTGGGACGAACCTCCTACGAGCAGTACTTC
cdr3_aa: CASSHLGRTSYEQYF

d_call: .
j_call: TRBJ1-1
v_call: TRBV28
clone_size: .
cdr3_nt: TGTGCCAGCAGCATCCATGCGGGGCTGAACACTGAAGCTTTCTTT
cdr3_aa: CASSIHAGLNTEAFF

d_call: TRBD2
j_call: TRBJ2-1
v_call: TRBV7-9
clone_size: few
cdr3_nt: TGTGCCAGCAGCCCGGGACTAGCGGGAGGAAGCAGGGGTGAGCAGTTCTTC
cdr3_aa: CASSPGLAGGSRGEQFF

d_call: .
j_call: TRBJ2-2
v_call: TRBV19
clone_size: few
cdr3_nt: TGTGCCAGTAGTATGGCGGGACTGCCCGCGGCCGGGGAGCTGTTTTTT
cdr3_aa: CASSMAGLPAAGELFF

d_call: .
j_call: TRBJ2-7
v_call: TRBV7-2
clone_size: .
cdr3_nt: TGTGCCAGTAGCTCCGGGGCTCCTGGGCAGTACTTC
cdr3_aa: CASSSGAPGQYF

d_call: TRBD1
j_call: TRBJ2-7
v_call: TRBV12-3/TRBV12-4
clone_size: .
cdr3_nt: TGTGCCAGCAGTTATGGACAGGGAAAGTCCTACGAGCAGTACTTC
cdr3_aa: CASSYGQGKSYEQYF

d_call: TRBD1
j_call: TRBJ1-2
v_call: TRBV28
clone_size: .
cdr3_nt: TGTGCCAGCAGGGGACAGGGGGCGATCGCGACATCCGCCTATGGCTACACCTTC
cdr3_aa: CASRGQGAIATSAYGYTF

d_call: TRBD1
j_call: TRBJ1-5
v_call: TRBV19
clone_size: .
cdr3_nt: TGTGCCAGTAGTCAAATCCCGGGACAGGTCTATCAGCCCCAGCATTTT
cdr3_aa: CASSQIPGQVYQPQHF

d_call: TRBD1
j_call: TRBJ2-7
v_call: TRBV19
clone_size: few
cdr3_nt: TGTGCCAGTAGTGTCGTTAATACAGGGGCCCACTACGAGCAGTACTTC
cdr3_aa: CASSVVNTGAHYEQYF

d_call: .
j_call: TRBJ2-7
v_call: TRBV6-5
clone_size: .
cdr3_nt: TGTGCCAGCAGTTACTTTTGTTGGGTTGACGAGCAGTACTTC
cdr3_aa: CASSYFCWVDEQYF

d_call: TRBD1
j_call: TRBJ2-7
v_call: TRBV23-1
clone_size: .
cdr3_nt: TGCGCCAGCAGTCCCACACAATCCGGGACAGCCAAACTTTACGAGCAGTACTTC
cdr3_aa: CASSPTQSGTAKLYEQYF

d_call: .
j_call: TRBJ2-1
v_call: TRBV7-6
clone_size: .
cdr3_nt: TGTGCCAGCAGCTTAGTTGGGGGAGACCCCGGGTATGAGCAGTTCTTC
cdr3_aa: CASSLVGGDPGYEQFF

d_call: .
j_call: TRBJ2-3
v_call: TRBV6-6
clone_size: once
cdr3_nt: TGTGCCAGCAAAGAGTGGGCATCTCGGGTGTCCGGTACGCAGTATTTT
cdr3_aa: CASKEWASRVSGTQYF

d_call: TRBD2
j_call: TRBJ2-3
v_call: TRBV7-2
clone_size: .
cdr3_nt: TGTGCCAGCAGCCCAAGTCGTCTACTAGCGGCCACAGATACGCAGTATTTT
cdr3_aa: CASSPSRLLAATDTQYF

d_call: .
j_call: TRBJ2-1
v_call: TRBV11-2
clone_size: .
cdr3_nt: TGTGCCAGCAGCTCCGCCCCTACGGGGGGCCCTCGGAATGAGCCGTTCTTC
cdr3_aa: CASSSAPTGGPRNEPFF

d_call: TRBD2
j_call: TRBJ2-2
v_call: TRBV7-3
clone_size: many
cdr3_nt: TGTGCCAGCAGCTTAAGGCTAGCGGGCACCGGGGAGCTGTTTTTT
cdr3_aa: CASSLRLAGTGELFF

d_call: TRBD2
j_call: TRBJ2-5
v_call: TRBV7-2
clone_size: many
cdr3_nt: TGTGCCAGCAGCCAGCGGGACGGCCAAGAGACCCAGTACTTC
cdr3_aa: CASSQRDGQETQYF

d_call: .
j_call: TRBJ1-3
v_call: TRBV28
clone_size: .
cdr3_nt: TGTGCCAGCACCCTCCTAGGCACGGGATCGCCTGGAAACACCATATATTTT
cdr3_aa: CASTLLGTGSPGNTIYF

d_call: .
j_call: TRBJ2-3
v_call: TRBV12-3/TRBV12-4
clone_size: .
cdr3_nt: TGTGCCAGCGGTACAGGGATCAGCACAGATACGCAGTATTTT
cdr3_aa: CASGTGISTDTQYF

d_call: .
j_call: TRBJ2-1
v_call: TRBV19
clone_size: many
cdr3_nt: TGTGCCAGCAGCATCGGGAATGAGCAGTTCTTC
cdr3_aa: CASSIGNEQFF

d_call: .
j_call: TRBJ1-6
v_call: TRBV7-6
clone_size: few
cdr3_nt: TGTGCCAGCAGCGGGGACGACTCACCCCTCCACTTT
cdr3_aa: CASSGDDSPLHF

d_call: .
j_call: TRBJ1-2
v_call: TRBV11-3
clone_size: few
cdr3_nt: TGTGCCAGCAGCTACTCCCGGGACATCAACGTTGGCTATGGCTACACCTTC
cdr3_aa: CASSYSRDINVGYGYTF

d_call: TRBD1
j_call: TRBJ1-5
v_call: TRBV6-2/TRBV6-3
clone_size: .
cdr3_nt: TGTGCCAGCAGGACTTCGGGACAGCCAAGTCATTTT
cdr3_aa: CASRTSGQPSHF

d_call: TRBD2
j_call: TRBJ2-1
v_call: TRBV6-2/TRBV6-3
clone_size: .
cdr3_nt: TGTGCCAGCAGTCCCGGGACTAGCGGGGGACCCCGAAATGAGCAGTTCTTC
cdr3_aa: CASSPGTSGGPRNEQFF

d_call: TRBD1
j_call: TRBJ1-5
v_call: TRBV7-9
clone_size: many
cdr3_nt: TGTGCCAGCAGCCGCGGACAGGGGCTCCAGCCCCAGCATTTT
cdr3_aa: CASSRGQGLQPQHF

d_call: TRBD1
j_call: TRBJ1-1
v_call: TRBV6-2/TRBV6-3
clone_size: few
cdr3_nt: TGTGCCAGCGGTAGGACAGGGGGAATGATGAACACTGAAGCTTTCTTT
cdr3_aa: CASGRTGGMMNTEAFF

d_call: TRBD1
j_call: TRBJ2-5
v_call: TRBV4-1
clone_size: .
cdr3_nt: TGCTCCAGCAGCCAAGAGAGGGACAGGGTAGAGACCCAGTACTTC
cdr3_aa: CSSSQERDRVETQYF

d_call: TRBD2
j_call: TRBJ2-7
v_call: TRBV7-2
clone_size: .
cdr3_nt: TGTGCCAGCAGCCCGCTAGGCGGACTAGCGGGCTCCCTTCCCTACGAGCAGTACTTC
cdr3_aa: CASSPLGGLAGSLPYEQYF

d_call: TRBD1
j_call: TRBJ1-1
v_call: TRBV7-3
clone_size: .
cdr3_nt: TGTGCCAGCAGCTTAGACAGGGAGAGCACTGAAGCTTTCTTT
cdr3_aa: CASSLDRESTEAFF

d_call: TRBD1
j_call: TRBJ2-7
v_call: TRBV5-6
clone_size: .
cdr3_nt: TGTGCCAGCAGCTTCTTCACTGGGACAGGGGGAAACGAGCAGTACTTC
cdr3_aa: CASSFFTGTGGNEQYF

d_call: .
j_call: TRBJ1-6
v_call: TRBV7-6
clone_size: .
cdr3_nt: TGTGCCAGCAGCCAACCCGGTAATTCACCCCTCCACTTT
cdr3_aa: CASSQPGNSPLHF